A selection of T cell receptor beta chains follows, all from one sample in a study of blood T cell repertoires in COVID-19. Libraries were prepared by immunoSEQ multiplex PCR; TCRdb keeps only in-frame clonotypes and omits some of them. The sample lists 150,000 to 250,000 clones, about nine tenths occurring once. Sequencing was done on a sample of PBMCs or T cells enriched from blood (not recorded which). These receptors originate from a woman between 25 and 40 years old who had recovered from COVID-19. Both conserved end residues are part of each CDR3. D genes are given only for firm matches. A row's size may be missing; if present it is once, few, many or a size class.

CASSLPQTTSTDTQYF,TGTGCCAGCAGCTTACCACAGACCACTAGCACAGATACGCAGTATTTT,NA,TRBV5-4,NA,TRBJ2-3
CASSLVLAGGGELFF,TGTGCCAGCAGTTTAGTGTTAGCAGGAGGCGGGGAGCTGTTTTTT,NA,TRBV27,NA,TRBJ2-2
CAIGRGRTDTQYF,TGTGCCATCGGGAGGGGACGCACAGATACGCAGTATTTT,NA,TRBV10-3,TRBD2,TRBJ2-3
CASSYGQANQPQHF,TGTGCCAGCAGTTACGGGCAGGCGAATCAGCCCCAGCATTTT,NA,TRBV6-5,NA,TRBJ1-5
CAWSRGGRGSGNEQFF,TGTGCCTGGAGTCGGGGCGGGAGAGGATCGGGCAATGAGCAGTTCTTC,NA,TRBV30,TRBD2,TRBJ2-1
CASSQETSVSYNEQFF,TGCGCCAGCAGCCAAGAAACTAGCGTGTCCTACAATGAGCAGTTCTTC,NA,TRBV4-3,TRBD2,TRBJ2-1
CASSYLGQGYQPQHF,TGTGCCAGCAGTTACCTCGGACAGGGGTATCAGCCCCAGCATTTT,NA,TRBV6-2/TRBV6-3,TRBD1,TRBJ1-5
CAISAVDDYNEQFF,TGTGCCATCAGTGCGGTTGATGATTACAATGAGCAGTTCTTC,NA,TRBV10-3,NA,TRBJ2-1
CASSFFQAGDTQYF,TGTGCCAGCAGCTTCTTCCAGGCAGGGGATACGCAGTATTTT,once,TRBV7-2,NA,TRBJ2-3
CASSSGGGVGTEAFF,TGTGCCAGCAGTTCGGGAGGGGGCGTAGGGACTGAAGCTTTCTTT,NA,TRBV7-2,TRBD1,TRBJ1-1
CASSPSRDRGRTEAFF,TGTGCCAGCAGCCCGTCCCGGGACAGGGGGCGCACTGAAGCTTTCTTT,NA,TRBV7-2,TRBD1,TRBJ1-1
CASSRQGPSNQPQHF,TGTGCCAGCTCACGACAGGGCCCTAGCAATCAGCCCCAGCATTTT,NA,TRBV18,TRBD1,TRBJ1-5
CASSVQGFTEAFF,TGTGCCAGCAGTGTACAGGGTTTCACTGAAGCTTTCTTT,few,TRBV27,NA,TRBJ1-1
CASSPVPGLAGVTDTQYF,TGCGCCAGCAGCCCAGTCCCGGGACTAGCGGGAGTCACAGATACGCAGTATTTT,once,TRBV5-1,TRBD2,TRBJ2-3
CATAGTSGHTEAFF,TGTGCCACGGCCGGGACATCAGGGCACACTGAAGCTTTCTTT,NA,TRBV19,NA,TRBJ1-1
CASSAGTGGDTQYF,TGTGCCAGCAGTGCCGGGACAGGTGGAGATACGCAGTATTTT,NA,TRBV27,TRBD1,TRBJ2-3
CASSPRGYEQYF,TGTGCCAGCAGCCCTCGGGGCTACGAGCAGTACTTC,NA,TRBV6-2/TRBV6-3,NA,TRBJ2-7
CSVDRLLSNTEAFF,TGCAGCGTCGACCGACTGCTTTCGAACACTGAAGCTTTCTTT,NA,TRBV29-1,NA,TRBJ1-1
CASSLGGEGPGETQYF,TGTGCCAGCAGCTTAGGGGGGGAGGGGCCCGGAGAGACCCAGTACTTC,NA,TRBV7-2,TRBD2,TRBJ2-5
CASSSSGGNTIYF,TGTGCCAGCAGTTCCTCAGGGGGCAACACCATATATTTT,NA,TRBV12-3/TRBV12-4,TRBD1,TRBJ1-3
CASSSLGGGRNEQFF,TGTGCCAGCAGCTCCTTAGGGGGGGGGAGGAATGAGCAGTTCTTC,NA,TRBV7-2,NA,TRBJ2-1
CASSQPGTGRTEAFF,TGTGCCAGCAGCCAACCCGGGACAGGGAGGACTGAAGCTTTCTTT,NA,TRBV6-5,TRBD1,TRBJ1-1
CASSPGTGNYGYTF,TGTGCCAGCAGCCCAGGGACAGGCAACTATGGCTACACCTTC,NA,TRBV28,TRBD1,TRBJ1-2
CASSVPTGTSGKGELFF,TGTGCCAGCAGTGTTCCCACCGGGACTAGCGGGAAGGGGGAGCTGTTTTTT,NA,TRBV7-3,TRBD2,TRBJ2-2
CASSQDNNSPLHF,TGCGCCAGCAGCCAAGATAATAATTCACCCCTCCACTTT,NA,TRBV4-1,NA,TRBJ1-6
CASSDRGNTDTQYF,TGTGCCAGCAGTGACAGGGGCAACACAGATACGCAGTATTTT,NA,TRBV6-4,NA,TRBJ2-3
CASSTSQGLEKLFF,TGTGCCAGTAGTACCTCACAGGGTCTCGAAAAACTGTTTTTT,NA,TRBV19,NA,TRBJ1-4
CASSSSQNTEAFF,TGTGCCAGCAGCTCGAGTCAGAACACTGAAGCTTTCTTT,few,TRBV7-6,NA,TRBJ1-1
CASSPMPPGENYGYTF,TGTGCCAGCTCACCCATGCCCCCCGGGGAGAACTATGGCTACACCTTC,NA,TRBV18,NA,TRBJ1-2
CASSISGGYNQPQHF,TGTGCCAGTAGTATTTCAGGGGGCTATAATCAGCCCCAGCATTTT,many,TRBV19,TRBD1,TRBJ1-5
CASSFPGGNYGYTF,TGTGCCAGCAGCTTTCCAGGGGGCAACTATGGCTACACCTTC,NA,TRBV9,TRBD1,TRBJ1-2
CASTKDHQGGYGYTF,TGTGCCAGTACAAAAGACCATCAGGGGGGCTATGGCTACACCTTC,NA,TRBV19,TRBD1,TRBJ1-2
CASSLPSGRETDTQYF,TGTGCCAGCAGTCTCCCTAGCGGGAGGGAGACAGATACGCAGTATTTT,NA,TRBV28,TRBD2,TRBJ2-3
CASSGFSYNEQFF,TGTGCCAGTAGCGGCTTCTCCTACAATGAGCAGTTCTTC,NA,TRBV27,NA,TRBJ2-1
CACLSGGANYGYTF,TGTGCCTGTCTCTCAGGAGGTGCTAACTATGGCTACACCTTC,NA,TRBV9,NA,TRBJ1-2
CASGSAGTANTEAFF,TGTGCTAGTGGATCGGCCGGGACAGCGAACACTGAAGCTTTCTTT,NA,TRBV12-5,TRBD1,TRBJ1-1
CASSISTLDSSNTGELFF,TGTGCCAGTAGTATCTCGACGCTGGACAGTTCGAACACCGGGGAGCTGTTTTTT,NA,TRBV19,NA,TRBJ2-2
CASSKGEKLFF,TGTGCCAGTAGTAAGGGGGAAAAACTGTTTTTT,once,TRBV19,NA,TRBJ1-4
CASSAKDSGSYEQYF,TGTGCCAGCAGCGCCAAGGACAGCGGCTCCTACGAGCAGTACTTC,NA,TRBV9,NA,TRBJ2-7
CATSRDSVNTEAFF,TGTGCCACCAGCAGGGACAGCGTTAACACTGAAGCTTTCTTT,few,TRBV15,NA,TRBJ1-1
CASSPDRVGEQFF,TGTGCCAGCAGCCCGGACAGGGTTGGTGAGCAGTTCTTC,NA,TRBV14,TRBD1,TRBJ2-1
CASSQVGGGSYNEQFF,TGCGCCAGCAGCCAAGTAGGCGGTGGCTCCTACAATGAGCAGTTCTTC,NA,TRBV4-3,NA,TRBJ2-1
CASSLGQRDFTEAFF,TGTGCCAGCAGCTTGGGGCAACGGGACTTCACTGAAGCTTTCTTT,NA,TRBV5-5,NA,TRBJ1-1
CASSIGAVSYEQYF,TGTGCCAGTAGTATAGGAGCGGTCTCCTACGAGCAGTACTTC,NA,TRBV19,NA,TRBJ2-7
CASSSGGAGHF,TGTGCCAGCAGTTCGGGGGGCGCAGGGCATTTT,NA,TRBV12-3/TRBV12-4,NA,TRBJ1-5
CASSSSTGDNYGYTF,TGTGCCAGCAGCTCTTCGACAGGGGACAACTATGGCTACACCTTC,NA,TRBV11-2,TRBD1,TRBJ1-2
CAGQDRASEKLFF,TGTGCCGGCCAGGACAGGGCGAGTGAAAAACTGTTTTTT,NA,TRBV19,TRBD1,TRBJ1-4
CASSLAGPGRNYGYTF,TGTGCCAGCAGCTTAGCTGGGCCCGGAAGAAACTATGGCTACACCTTC,NA,TRBV11-2,NA,TRBJ1-2
CASSEDSDGNEQYF,TGTGCCTCATCAGAGGACTCAGATGGTAACGAGCAGTACTTC,NA,TRBV15,NA,TRBJ2-7